This record looks at one TCR beta chain sequence and its context. The method was immunoSEQ multiplex PCR; TCRdb's version includes in-frame clones alone and lacks a portion of them. The data show 200,000 to 250,000 clones, 80% seen once. The data originate from a study of blood T cell repertoires in COVID-19. Germline CDR1 SGHNT, CDR2 YYREEE (reference sequence). The CDR3 sequence is 16 residues long. V lost 4 bases and J lost 5; bases outside the gene matches: 9. The receptor was isolated from a woman in her 40s with acute COVID-19. The material sequenced was PBMCs or T cells enriched from blood (not recorded which). The gene calls are TRBV5-4 and TRBJ2-5, with 12 positions matching TRBD1. CDR3 protein: CASSRRDRGLGETQYF. The CDR3 nucleotides are TGTGCCAGCAGCCGCCGGGACAGGGGGCTCGGGGAGACCCAGTACTTC.